The 32 T cell receptor beta chains given below trace back to one sample, sequenced in a study of regulatory T cells in long-lasting Graves disease (dated by TCRdb to 2020 to 2022). The time point label, read with the paper, signifies: newly diagnosed GD, antithyroid drugs for less than 3 months. RNA was extracted from PBMCs in TRIzol for both TCR sequencing and RNA sequencing. Libraries were constructed by multiplex PCR. Sequencer: Illumina HiSeq 4000. TCR beta libraries were built with iRepertoire HTBI primers and Arm-PCR amplification of CDR3 regions. Using fastp at Q25 and MiXCR, TCRdb reprocessed the public reads and kept productive beta chains. All rows with the same CDR3 protein become a single entry with the most common DNA and genes. In this sample the table shows approximately 490,000 distinct CDR3 sequences, about 16% of which occur a single time. 12% of the sample belongs to the ten largest clones.

These same records also appear under a second study, on T cells in Graves' hyperthyroidism and ophthalmopathy.

The sequenced sample was peripheral blood mononuclear cells (PBMCs), obtained at new diagnosis, from a patient treated with antithyroid drugs. These receptors came from a man aged 40-49 years with Graves disease. Donor details come from another sample of the same person, matched by shared clones.

As concerns this clonotype: This sequence is one base from a far larger clone and is likely a read error. CDR3 bases: TGTGCCAGCAGGGAGCCAGGGAGCTCCTACGAGCAGTTCTTC. It yields the protein CASREPGSSYEQFF. This chain joins TRBV28 and TRBJ2-1, with D perhaps assigned TRBD1 or TRBD2 (5 bases each). The CDR3 loop spans 14 amino acids. The V and J ends lost 6 bases and 10 bases respectively, with 19 bases between them. Germline V CDR1 and CDR2: MDHEN, SYDVKM.

A few counts support this clonotype. The V call is TRBV14, the J call TRBJ1-4; 10 positions match TRBD1. The germline CDR1 and CDR2 sequences are SGHDN and FVKESK. This CDR3 has 13 residues. Unmatched junction bases numbered 6, after V lost 6 bases and J lost 11 bases. The CDR3 sequence is CASRVTGGAKLFF. The CDR3, as DNA: TGTGCCAGCAGAGTGACAGGGGGCGCGAAACTGTTTTTT.

At least ten counts were recorded for this clonotype. The rearrangement links TRBV30 to TRBJ2-3; TRBD2 aligns across 8 bases. The CDR3 spans 15 residues. V lost 0 bases and J lost 6; bases outside the gene matches: 8. The V gene's germline CDR1 is GTSNPN and CDR2 SVGIG (reference sequence). CDR3 DNA: TGTGCCTGGAGTGTACTAGCGGCTGGCAGGGATACGCAGTATTTT. It is translated as CAWSVLAAGRDTQYF.

In its sample, this clonotype was seen many times. The chain employs TRBV11-2 and TRBJ2-4; 7 bases fit TRBD1. The CDR3 is 15 residues long. Germline V CDR1 and CDR2: SGHAT, FQNNGV. The trim removed 0 bases at V and 1 base at J, leaving 0 bases unmatched. This CDR3 is CASSLEQGAKNIQYF. CDR3 coding DNA: TGTGCCAGCAGCTTAGAACAGGGGGCCAAAAACATTCAGTACTTC.

This chain uses TRBV19 with TRBJ2-1; 11 bases align to TRBD2. The J call may be wrong; the DNA end is better matched by TRBJ2-5. The CDR3 extends over 15 amino acids. Germline lookup yields CDR1 LNHDA and CDR2 SQIVND (reference sequence). For the CDR3, the DNA is TGTGCCAGTAGTATAACTAGCGGGAGCCGAGAGACCCAGTACTTC. It is translated as CASSITSGSRETQYF.

This chain uses TRBV10-3 with TRBJ2-7; D is perhaps TRBD1 (7 bases). CDR1 is ENHRY and CDR2 is SYGVKD in the germline V gene. The CDR3 sequence is 14 residues long. V was pared by 4 bases and J by 4 bases, with 14 bases between. CDR3 sequence reads: CAISGKEGAYEQYF. The CDR3 nucleotides read TGTGCCATCAGTGGCAAGGAGGGGGCTTACGAGCAGTACTTC.

This clonotype was detected only a few times. V is TRBV28 and J is TRBJ2-1; D uncertain. Trimming took 5 bases from V and 12 from J, leaving 11 bases between them. CDR3 length: 11 residues. Germline lookup yields CDR1 MDHEN and CDR2 SYDVKM. The CDR3 DNA sequence: TGTGCCAGCAGTGAATCTGGTGGGCAGTTCTTC. It is translated as CASSESGGQFF. Based on the CDR3 plus reference TRBV28 and TRBJ2-1, the full variable domain is DVKVTQSSRYLVKRTGEKVFLECVQDMDHENMFWYRQDPGLGLRLIYFSYDVKMKEKGDIPEGYSVSREKKERFSLILESASTNQTSMYLCASSESGGQFFGPGTRLTVL.

This chain links TRBV20-1 with TRBJ2-4; possibly TRBD1 for D (6 bases). The germline V and J ends were trimmed by 6 bases and 3 bases, with 15 bases remaining between them. The CDR3 loop spans 14 amino acids. CDR1 and CDR2 (germline): DFQATT, SNEGSKA (reference sequence). The CDR3 sequence is CSALRQDLKNIQYF. The CDR3 DNA follows: TGCAGTGCCCTACGACAGGACCTCAAAAACATTCAGTACTTC.

Only one count was recorded for this clonotype. Given a much more abundant clone one base away, this may be a read error. This chain joins TRBV29-1 and TRBJ2-3; D tentatively reads TRBD1 or TRBD2 (5 bases each). CDR1 is SQVTM and CDR2 is ANQGSEA in the germline V gene. The CDR3 is 12 residues long. Trimming took 6 bases from V and 6 from J, leaving 13 bases between them. The CDR3 DNA follows: TGCAGCGTAGGGGCTTGGGGGGATACGCAGTATTTT. It yields the protein CSVGAWGDTQYF.

This clonotype was observed at least ten times. This chain links TRBV10-3 with TRBJ2-5; D may be TRBD1 or TRBD2 (6 bases each). Trimming cost V 8 bases and J 5 bases, with 15 bases left between them. Germline V gene data show CDR1 as ENHRY and CDR2 as SYGVKD. The CDR3 spans 13 residues. This CDR3 reads CAIGPGARETQYF. For the CDR3, the DNA is TGTGCCATCGGGCCGGGGGCCCGGGAGACCCAGTACTTC.

This clonotype has at least ten counts. V usage is TRBV6-2 or TRBV6-3 and J usage is TRBJ2-1; 10 bases map to TRBD1. Germline V lookup: CDR1 MNHEY, CDR2 SVGEGT. Unmatched junction bases numbered 9, after V lost 5 bases and J lost 8 bases. The CDR3 has 15 amino acids. CDR3 nucleotide sequence: TGTGCCAGCAGTGTCCCGGGACAGGGGATCTATGAGCAGTTCTTC. It codes for CASSVPGQGIYEQFF.

In its sample, this clonotype was seen many times. V gene TRBV2 combines with J gene TRBJ2-7, with 10 bases identical to TRBD2. The CDR3 contains 14 residues. From germline, CDR1 is SNHLY and CDR2 FYNNEI. J gave up 5 bases and V 6 bases, and 7 bases lay outside the gene matches. The CDR3 region has the DNA TGTGCCAGCAGGCAGGGACTAGCGAGTCACGAGCAGTACTTC. Amino acid sequence: CASRQGLASHEQYF. The full variable domain, with the rest looked up from reference TRBV2 and TRBJ2-7, is EPEVTQTPSHQVTQMGQEVILRCVPISNHLYFYWYRQILGQKVEFLVSFYNNEISEKSEIFDDQFSVERPDGSNFTLKIRSTKLEDSAMYFCASRQGLASHEQYFGPGTRLTVT.

This clonotype was detected a few times. A much larger clonotype is one base distant, so this may be a read error. The chain employs TRBV6-2 or TRBV6-3 and TRBJ1-1, with TRBD1 as a possible D gene (6 bases). Germline CDR1 reads MNHEY; CDR2 reads SVGEGT. CDR3 length: 14 residues. The CDR3, as DNA: TGTGCCATCATGGATAGGGGGGTGAAAACTGAAGCTTTCTTT. Translation: CAIMDRGVKTEAFF.

This clonotype was counted many times. The chain carries TRBV2 and TRBJ2-7, with 8 positions matching TRBD1. CDR1 and CDR2 from the germline V gene are SNHLY and FYNNEI. The ends lost 5 bases at V and 5 bases at J; junction bases unmatched: 5. This CDR3 comprises 13 residues. The CDR3 protein is CASSRTGSDEQYF. The CDR3 DNA reads as TGTGCCAGCAGTCGGACAGGGAGCGACGAGCAGTACTTC.

This clonotype has a handful of counts. This chain connects TRBV19 to TRBJ2-2; maybe TRBD1 (6 bases). The CDR3 loop spans 17 amino acids. The V end was cut by 4 bases, the J end by 0 bases, with 15 bases between. Per the germline V gene, CDR1 is LNHDA and CDR2 is SQIVND (reference sequence). The CDR3 DNA follows: TGTGCCAGTAGTAGGGACACAATATCCTCGAACACCGGGGAGCTGTTTTTT. It is translated as CASSRDTISSNTGELFF.

This clonotype was recorded a few times. The chain combines TRBV24-1 with TRBJ2-5, with D perhaps matching TRBD1 (5 bases). This CDR3 has 15 amino acids. V lost 0 bases, J lost 1 base, and 8 bases lay in between. Germline lookup yields CDR1 KGHDR and CDR2 SFDVKD. CDR3 protein: CATSDLKTAQETQYF. As DNA, the CDR3 is TGTGCCACCAGTGATTTGAAGACAGCCCAAGAGACCCAGTACTTC.

This clonotype was seen many times. The chain uses TRBV11-3 and TRBJ2-7, with D possibly being TRBD2 (6 bases). Germline V lookup: CDR1 SGHNT, CDR2 YENEEA. Trimming shortened V by 3 bases and J by 5 bases, and 11 bases separated the two germline ends. This CDR3 contains 13 residues. This chain's CDR3 is CASSLEGLNEQYF. DNA for the CDR3: TGTGCCAGCAGCTTGGAGGGTTTAAACGAGCAGTACTTC.

This clonotype was seen more than once but under ten times. The gene calls are TRBV9 and TRBJ2-1; TRBD2 aligns across 8 bases. Germline V gene sequence: CDR1 SGDLS, CDR2 YYNGEE. The V and J ends lost 3 bases and 2 bases, in that order; junction bases with no gene match: 4. The CDR3 is 15 residues long. The CDR3 bases are TGTGCCAGCAGCGCCGCGGGACTAGCCTACAATGAGCAGTTCTTC. It codes for CASSAAGLAYNEQFF.

This clonotype was detected ten times or more. At one boundary the junction diverges from the germline segment, which might be a read error. The chain combines TRBV5-1 with TRBJ1-6; TRBD1 matches 8 bases. This CDR3 comprises 15 residues. Germline values: CDR1 SGHRS, CDR2 YFSETQ. CDR3 DNA: TGTGCCAGCAGCCCTCGGACAGGGACTAATTCACCCCTCCACTTT. Amino acids: CASSPRTGTNSPLHF.

This clonotype was seen only a few times. The CDR3 DNA is TGTGCCTGGAGGAACCGACTGGGCACCATATATTTT. Translating gives CAWRNRLGTIYF. The V call is TRBV30, the J call TRBJ1-3; no reliable D call. Germline CDR1 and CDR2: GTSNPN and SVGIG (reference sequence). Trimming left V 3 bases short and J 9 bases short, with 12 bases between. The CDR3 has 12 residues.

In this sample, this clonotype turned up many times. The J gene is TRBJ2-5, the V gene TRBV5-8; TRBD1 is a possible D gene (5 bases). V was cut by 2 bases and J by 1 base, with 9 bases left in between. The CDR3 runs to 14 residues. CDR1 and CDR2 (germline): SGHTS, YDEGEE. In nucleotides, the CDR3 is TGTGCCAGCAGCTTAGGGGTTCTCCAAGAGACCCAGTACTTC. Its protein product is CASSLGVLQETQYF.

In regard to this clonotype: This may come from a read error, since a much larger clone is one base off. This sequence joins TRBV5-6 and TRBJ2-2; TRBD2 aligns across 10 bases. Trimming cost V 3 bases and J 6 bases; bases outside gene matches: 5. The CDR3 contains 15 residues. CDR1 is SGHDT, CDR2 YYEEEE, per germline. CDR3 in DNA: TGTGCCAGCAGCTCGGGACTAGCGAGGGCCGGGGAGCTGTTTTTT. The encoded protein is CASSSGLARAGELFF. Looking up the rest from reference TRBV5-6 and TRBJ2-2 gives the full variable domain: DAGVTQSPTHLIKTRGQQVTLRCSPKSGHDTVSWYQQALGQGPQFIFQYYEEEERQRGNFPDRFSGHQFPNYSSELNVNALLLGDSALYLCASSSGLARAGELFFGEGSRLTVL.

This clonotype was counted at least ten times. V and J are TRBV20-1 and TRBJ1-5; D perhaps matches TRBD1 (6 bases). Between the trimmed V and J ends, which lost 2 bases and 5 bases, there was a span of 10 bases. Per germline, CDR1 DFQATT and CDR2 SNEGSKA (reference sequence). The CDR3 runs 13 residues. CDR3 DNA: TGCAGTGCTAGACAGGGGCGGGATCAGCCCCAGCATTTT. It encodes CSARQGRDQPQHF.

J is TRBJ2-1 and V is TRBV12-3 or TRBV12-4; no clear D. This CDR3 has 13 residues. Trimming removed 7 bases from V and 6 bases from J, with 13 bases in between. CDR3 residues: CASTTPASNEQFF. CDR3 in DNA: TGTGCCAGCACCACACCCGCGTCCAATGAGCAGTTCTTC.

At least ten counts were recorded for this clonotype. The rearrangement joins TRBV15 to TRBJ1-2; D gene ambiguous. Germline CDR1 and CDR2: LNHNV and YYDKDF (reference sequence). V was clipped by 0 bases and J by 4 bases, with 12 bases between them. There are 15 residues in the CDR3. CDR3 in DNA: TGTGCCACCAGCAGAGATCGGGCCCCGGGCTATGGCTACACCTTC. Translating gives CATSRDRAPGYGYTF.

This clonotype has a count of ten or more. This chain links TRBV20-1 with TRBJ2-1; 7 bases align to TRBD1. The CDR3 extends over 12 amino acids. CDR1 is DFQATT, CDR2 SNEGSKA, per germline (reference sequence). V trimming: 7 bases; J trimming: 4 bases; junction bases outside the gene matches: 4. The CDR3 DNA reads as TGCAGTGAAGGGACAGTTTACAATGAGCAGTTCTTC. Protein: CSEGTVYNEQFF.

This clonotype was seen many times. V and J are TRBV20-1 and TRBJ1-5; TRBD1 matches at 8 bases. In germline, CDR1 is DFQATT, CDR2 SNEGSKA (reference sequence). The CDR3 runs 13 residues. For the CDR3, the DNA is TGCAGCGCCCGGGACAGGTTGAATCAGCCCCAGCATTTT. Residues: CSARDRLNQPQHF.

This clonotype turned up a few times. V usage is TRBV7-2 and J usage is TRBJ1-5; unclear D gene. This CDR3 region has 15 residues. The V end lost 2 bases, the J end lost 0 bases, and 8 bases lay between the germline ends. Germline CDR1 and CDR2: SGHTA and FQGNSA. The CDR3 DNA reads TGTGCCAGCAGCTTATTTGGGGATAGCAATCAGCCCCAGCATTTT. This encodes CASSLFGDSNQPQHF.

The sample holds many counts of this clonotype. The chain employs TRBV5-1 and TRBJ2-1; TRBD1 aligns across 7 bases. V shed 5 bases and J 2 bases; nucleotides not matched to a gene: 7. CDR1 SGHRS and CDR2 YFSETQ come from the germline V gene. The CDR3 is 15 amino acids. In nucleotides, the CDR3 is TGCGCCAGCAGTCTAGTAGGACAGGCCTACAATGAGCAGTTCTTC. Amino acids: CASSLVGQAYNEQFF.

This clonotype was observed a handful of times. This sequence joins TRBV4-2 and TRBJ2-2; D unclear. Germline V gene lookup returns CDR1 LGHNA and CDR2 YNFKEQ. V lost 0 bases and J lost 5, with 7 bases in between. This CDR3 has 14 amino acids. In DNA form, the CDR3 reads TGTGCCAGCAGCCAAGATACTTTTACCGGGGAGCTGTTTTTT. The encoded protein is CASSQDTFTGELFF.

This clonotype was found many times. J is TRBJ2-2 and V is TRBV5-1; D may match TRBD1 or TRBD2 (5 bases each). This CDR3 comprises 15 residues. Germline V gene sequence: CDR1 SGHRS, CDR2 YFSETQ. The V and J ends lost 0 bases and 6 bases respectively, with 12 bases between them. This CDR3 is CASSLEPGTSGELFF. CDR3 nucleotides: TGCGCCAGCAGCTTGGAACCGGGGACGTCCGGGGAGCTGTTTTTT. The variable domain in full, completed from reference TRBV5-1 and TRBJ2-2, reads KAGVTQTPRYLIKTRGQQVTLSCSPISGHRSVSWYQQTPGQGLQFLFEYFSETQRNKGNFPGRFSGRQFSNSRSEMNVSTLELGDSALYLCASSLEPGTSGELFFGEGSRLTVL.

There are a few counts of this clonotype. The gene calls are TRBV7-8 and TRBJ2-1, with D perhaps matching TRBD1 or TRBD2 (5 bases each). The CDR3 spans 14 residues. Trimming stripped 4 bases from V and 4 bases from J, with 11 bases between. Germline CDR1 SGHVS, CDR2 FQNEAQ. CDR3 in DNA: TGTGCCAGCAGCTGGGACGAGGGTTACAATGAGCAGTTCTTC. This translates into CASSWDEGYNEQFF.